The 32 T cell receptor beta chains below all came from one sample that was sequenced in a study of early T cells in non-severe SARS-CoV-2 infection. TCRdb used MiXCR to reprocess the 5' RACE reads, holding one entry per CDR3 protein. The sample includes 70,000 to 95,000 distinct CDR3 sequences, about 15% seen only once; the top ten take about 0.59%. The sample consisted of whole blood. All receptors derive from an adult who was a healthcare worker with PCR-confirmed SARS-CoV-2 infection or an uninfected control (not recorded which).

The chain joins TRBV30 to TRBJ1-2; D unclear. The germline V and J ends were trimmed by 0 bases and 0 bases, with 8 bases remaining between them. The CDR3 is 14 amino acids. Per germline, CDR1 GTSNPN and CDR2 SVGIG (reference sequence). For the CDR3, the DNA is TGTGCCTGGAGTGTTGGCAGCTCTAACTATGGCTACACCTTC. This codes for CAWSVGSSNYGYTF. Full variable domain (outside the CDR3, taken from reference TRBV30 and TRBJ1-2): SQTIHQWPATLVQPVGSPLSLECTVEGTSNPNLYWYRQAAGRGLQLLFYSVGIGQISSEVPQNLSASRPQDRQFILSSKKLLLSDSGFYLCAWSVGSSNYGYTFGSGTRLTVV.

The chain couples TRBV6-6 to TRBJ2-3; D might be TRBD2 (5 bases). Germline lookup yields CDR1 MNHNY and CDR2 SVGAGI (reference sequence). The CDR3 sequence is 14 residues long. Deletions cut 2 bases from V and 0 bases from J, with 6 bases between. CDR3 DNA: TGTGCCAGCAGTTACCAGCGGAGCACAGATACGCAGTATTTT. This codes for CASSYQRSTDTQYF.

This clonotype was picked up a small number of times. The CDR3 reads CASSATIGLSGAEQFF. CDR3 DNA: TGTGCCAGCAGCGCTACTATAGGACTATCGGGCGCTGAGCAGTTCTTC. The gene calls are TRBV11-2 and TRBJ2-1; D perhaps matches TRBD2 (6 bases). Deletions cut 5 bases from V and 9 bases from J, with 23 bases between. Germline CDR1 and CDR2: SGHAT and FQNNGV. The CDR3 covers 16 residues.

This clonotype was detected a few times. CDR3 region: CASSSMDTSNGELFF. The CDR3, as DNA: TGTGCCAGCAGCTCAATGGACACGTCCAACGGGGAGCTGTTTTTT. The chain has TRBV7-6 and TRBJ2-2; weak D call: TRBD1 (5 bases). The CDR3 contains 15 residues. Germline assignment: CDR1 SGHVS and CDR2 FNYEAQ. Trimming took off 4 bases at V and 7 bases at J, with 16 bases between the two ends. The full variable domain, with the rest looked up from reference TRBV7-6 and TRBJ2-2, is GAGVSQSPRYKVTKRGQDVALRCDPISGHVSLYWYRQALGQGPEFLTYFNYEAQQDKSGLPNDRFSAERPEGSISTLTIQRTEQRDSAMYRCASSSMDTSNGELFFGEGSRLTVL.

This clonotype was counted at least ten times. This chain joins TRBV12-3 or TRBV12-4 and TRBJ2-3, with TRBD2 matching over 9 bases. This CDR3 has 14 amino acids. The ends lost 1 base at V and 10 bases at J; junction bases unmatched: 6. The CDR3 DNA reads as TGTGCCAGCAGTTTAGGCGGGGGGGCCGCGGCGCAGTATTTT. Translating gives CASSLGGGAAAQYF.

The rearrangement links TRBV28 to TRBJ1-1; maybe TRBD1 (5 bases). CDR3 size: 12 residues. The germline V gene has CDR1 MDHEN and CDR2 SYDVKM. V lost 10 bases, J lost 6 bases, and 15 bases lay in between. The CDR3 reads CATGYMGAEAFF. The CDR3, as DNA: TGTGCCACCGGGTACATGGGGGCTGAAGCTTTCTTT.

The chain combines TRBV29-1 with TRBJ2-1; D ambiguous. V was clipped by 1 base and J by 3 bases, with 10 bases between them. This CDR3 region has 14 residues. Germline V CDR1 and CDR2: SQVTM, ANQGSEA. The DNA of the CDR3 is TGCAGCGTTGAAGGGACGGTGGTCTACAATGAGCAGTTCTTC. Translating gives CSVEGTVVYNEQFF.

This clonotype showed up just once. The rearrangement uses TRBV7-2 and TRBJ1-1; weak D call: TRBD1 (5 bases). The CDR3 covers 13 residues. Per the germline V gene, CDR1 is SGHTA and CDR2 is FQGNSA. Trimming removed 5 bases at V and 6 bases at J, with 13 bases between. The CDR3 loop reads CASSPGGGSEAFF. CDR3 DNA: TGTGCCAGCAGCCCCGGCGGGGGTTCTGAAGCTTTCTTT. Using reference TRBV7-2 and TRBJ1-1 for the parts outside the CDR3, the full variable domain is GAGVSQSPSNKVTEKGKDVELRCDPISGHTALYWYRQSLGQGLEFLIYFQGNSAPDKSGLPSDRFSAERTGGSVSTLTIQRTQQEDSAVYLCASSPGGGSEAFFGQGTRLTVV.

This clonotype has at least ten counts. V is TRBV7-8 and J is TRBJ2-5; D is ambiguous. The CDR3 totals 15 residues. CDR1 is SGHVS and CDR2 is FQNEAQ in the germline V gene. Trimming pared 7 bases from V and 4 bases from J, leaving 19 bases between. The CDR3 DNA reads TGTGCCAGCACCCCTCTCGGCCCCAGGTCAGAGACCCAGTACTTC. It codes for CASTPLGPRSETQYF.

This clonotype was counted between two and nine times. This chain joins TRBV4-1 and TRBJ1-4; no reliable D call. The germline gives CDR1 MGHRA, CDR2 YSYEKL. CDR3 length: 17 amino acids. Trimming stripped 3 bases from V and 2 bases from J, with 16 bases between. The CDR3 loop reads CASSQLRGRWTNEKLFF. The CDR3 DNA is TGCGCCAGCAGCCAGTTACGTGGTCGGTGGACTAATGAAAAACTGTTTTTT.

The rearrangement uses TRBV5-5 and TRBJ1-2; no reliable D call. Germline CDR1 is SGHKS and CDR2 is YYEKEE (reference sequence). The CDR3 covers 14 residues. The ends were cut back, 3 bases at V and 4 bases at J, with 13 bases in the middle. The CDR3 loop is CASSSAPTSYGYTF. The CDR3 coding sequence is TGTGCCAGCAGCTCCGCACCTACGAGCTATGGCTACACCTTC. The whole variable domain, filled in from reference TRBV5-5 and TRBJ1-2, reads DAGVTQSPTHLIKTRGQQVTLRCSPISGHKSVSWYQQVLGQGPQFIFQYYEKEERGRGNFPDRFSARQFPNYSSELNVNALLLGDSALYLCASSSAPTSYGYTFGSGTRLTVV.

This clonotype came up a few times. The chain carries TRBV5-1 and TRBJ1-2; 8 bases fit TRBD1. This CDR3 is built from 14 residues. Germline CDR1 SGHRS, CDR2 YFSETQ. The J segment lost 0 bases and the V segment lost 6 bases, leaving 4 bases of the junction unmatched. For the CDR3, the DNA is TGCGCCAGCACCGGACAGGGAGCTAACTATGGCTACACCTTC. Translated, it gives CASTGQGANYGYTF.

Only a few counts were recorded for this clonotype. The V call is TRBV7-9, the J call TRBJ2-7; possibly TRBD1 or TRBD2 for D (5 bases each). The ends were cut back, 1 base at V and 6 bases at J, with 10 bases in the middle. Germline assignment: CDR1 SEHNR and CDR2 FQNEAQ (reference sequence). The CDR3 loop spans 13 amino acids. CDR3 bases: TGTGCCAGCAGCTTAGTGGGACCCGGCGAGCAGTACGTC. As protein: CASSLVGPGEQYV.

This clonotype was recorded many times. This rearrangement joins TRBV19 to TRBJ2-1, with D tentatively TRBD1 or TRBD2 (5 bases each). V shed 3 bases and J shed 4 bases, with 16 bases lying between them. Germline CDR1 and CDR2: LNHDA and SQIVND (reference sequence). The CDR3 loop spans 16 amino acids. The CDR3: CASSIREQELYNEQFF. The CDR3 DNA sequence: TGTGCCAGTAGTATTCGGGAACAGGAGTTATACAATGAGCAGTTCTTC.

The genes are TRBV5-8 and TRBJ2-7; D tentatively fits TRBD1 or TRBD2 (5 bases each). This CDR3 region has 15 residues. Germline CDR1 and CDR2: SGHTS and YDEGEE. V was clipped by 4 bases and J by 4 bases, with 18 bases between them. DNA for the CDR3: TGTGCCAGCAGCCCACGGGCAGCTGAGGGGTACGAGCAGTACGTC. Protein: CASSPRAAEGYEQYV.

In its sample, this clonotype was seen many times. Written as DNA, the CDR3 is TGCGCCAGCAGCTTTAGGACTAGCGGGGGCCCTTCGGGGGCAGATACGCAGTATTTT. Its translation: CASSFRTSGGPSGADTQYF. V and J are TRBV5-1 and TRBJ2-3, with 13 bases matching TRBD2. There are 19 residues in the CDR3. V trimming: 2 bases; J trimming: 4 bases; junction bases outside the gene matches: 13. CDR1 is SGHRS, CDR2 YFSETQ, per germline.

The sample holds many counts of this clonotype. This rearrangement joins TRBV20-1 to TRBJ1-5; D gene uncertain. The germline V gene has CDR1 DFQATT and CDR2 SNEGSKA (reference sequence). Trimming removed 6 bases from V and 5 bases from J, with 14 bases in between. The CDR3 runs to 13 residues. The CDR3 reads CSAQDRPHQPQHF. CDR3 nucleotides: TGCAGTGCCCAGGACCGTCCTCATCAGCCCCAGCATTTT.

This rearrangement joins TRBV3-1 to TRBJ2-3; D gene ambiguous. The CDR3 length is 13 residues. The germline gives CDR1 LGHDT, CDR2 YNNKEL (reference sequence). V was trimmed by 2 bases and J by 0 bases, leaving 3 bases between them. The CDR3 bases are TGTGCCAGCAGCCAAATCAGCACAGATACGCAGTATTTT. It is translated as CASSQISTDTQYF.

As concerns this clonotype: The junction and the germline gene differ at one end; a read error may be behind it. The V and J genes are TRBV12-3 or TRBV12-4 and TRBJ1-1; 9 bases match TRBD1. The CDR3 contains 14 residues. CDR3 sequence reads: CTSSLKGTGPEAFF. CDR3 DNA sequence: TGTACCAGCAGTCTAAAAGGGACAGGGCCTGAAGCTTTCTTT.

Only a few counts were recorded for this clonotype. The chain recombines TRBV20-1 with TRBJ1-1; D gene uncertain. The V end lost 6 bases, the J end lost 3 bases, and 11 bases lay between the germline ends. The CDR3 loop spans 12 amino acids. Germline V CDR1 and CDR2: DFQATT, SNEGSKA (reference sequence). The CDR3 nucleotides read TGCAGTGCCCTCCGGGGTGACACTGAAGCTTTCTTT. Encoded protein: CSALRGDTEAFF.

This clonotype was recorded a few times. The chain links TRBV20-1 to TRBJ1-2; 7 positions match TRBD1. In germline, CDR1 is DFQATT, CDR2 SNEGSKA (reference sequence). The CDR3 is 14 amino acids. Losses at the gene ends were 3 bases for V and 8 bases for J; bases not matched to a gene: 12. This CDR3 reads CSASGSPTGVGYTF. In nucleotides, the CDR3 is TGCAGTGCTAGTGGCAGCCCCACAGGGGTGGGCTACACCTTC.

Ten or more counts support this clonotype. The chain couples TRBV20-1 to TRBJ1-1, with TRBD1 as a possible D gene (6 bases). The CDR3 covers 13 residues. Trimming left V 6 bases short and J 5 bases short, with 16 bases between. CDR1 is DFQATT and CDR2 is SNEGSKA in the germline V gene (reference sequence). CDR3 DNA: TGCAGTGCCCCGTATGGGGGCGGTACTGAAGCTTTCTTT. Amino acids: CSAPYGGGTEAFF.

Only a few counts were recorded for this clonotype. The chain joins TRBV5-6 to TRBJ2-3; D is undetermined. V shed 5 bases and J shed 6 bases, with 10 bases lying between them. Germline-derived CDR1 and CDR2 are SGHDT and YYEEEE. The CDR3 is 12 amino acids. The CDR3 sequence is CASSYGRDTQYF. DNA for the CDR3: TGTGCCAGCAGTTACGGACGGGATACGCAGTATTTT.

This clonotype was observed a few times. The genes are TRBV15 and TRBJ1-6, with D unresolved. Germline values: CDR1 LNHNV, CDR2 YYDKDF (reference sequence). This CDR3 spans 17 amino acids. Trimming cost V 0 bases and J 0 bases, with 9 bases left between them. CDR3: CATSRDRLSSYNSPLHF. CDR3 bases: TGTGCCACCAGCAGAGATAGGTTGAGCTCCTATAATTCACCCCTCCACTTT.

This clonotype has just a few counts. The rearrangement uses TRBV11-2 and TRBJ1-6; D unresolved. The V end lost 5 bases, the J end lost 7 bases, and 15 bases lay between the germline ends. CDR1 and CDR2 from the germline V gene are SGHAT and FQNNGV. CDR3 length: 15 residues. CDR3 residues: CASSPSYRANSPLHF. The CDR3 region has the DNA TGTGCCAGCAGCCCTAGCTACCGGGCCAATTCACCCCTCCACTTT.

This clonotype was counted at least ten times. The chain is built from TRBV29-1 and TRBJ2-1, with 12 positions matching TRBD2. CDR1 and CDR2 from the germline V gene are SQVTM and ANQGSEA. The CDR3 is made up of 13 amino acids. The trim removed 7 bases at V and 6 bases at J, leaving 4 bases unmatched. The CDR3 loop reads CSARLAGVNEQFF. In DNA form, the CDR3 reads TGCAGCGCGCGACTAGCGGGGGTCAATGAGCAGTTCTTC.

This clonotype occurred a few times. The chain links TRBV25-1 to TRBJ1-2; 9 positions agree with TRBD1. The CDR3 loop spans 16 amino acids. The germline CDR1 and CDR2 sequences are MGHDK and SYGVNS. Trimming cost V 4 bases and J 1 base; bases outside gene matches: 7. CDR3 coding DNA: TGTGCCAGCAGTGCGGGACAGGGCCCCAATAACTATGGCTACACCTTC. Encoded protein: CASSAGQGPNNYGYTF.

This clonotype was detected only a few times. The genes are TRBV12-3 or TRBV12-4 and TRBJ2-1; D unresolved. This CDR3 contains 10 residues. With 3 bases removed from V and 7 bases from J, the gap between germline ends came to 1 base. CDR3 nucleotides: TGTGCCAGCAGTTTGAATGAGCAGTTCTTC. This encodes CASSLNEQFF.

This clonotype appeared many times. This rearrangement joins TRBV10-2 to TRBJ1-1, with no clear D. Germline V gives CDR1 WSHSY, CDR2 SAAADI. V was cut by 7 bases and J by 1 base, with 10 bases left in between. The CDR3 is 13 amino acids. The CDR3, as DNA: TGCGCCAGCACCCTAGGATCGAACACTGAAGCTTTCTTT. This sequence encodes CASTLGSNTEAFF.

This clonotype was seen only a few times. The genes are TRBV6-5 and TRBJ2-1; TRBD2 agrees at 13 bases. With V trimmed by 6 bases and J by 12 bases, 8 bases remained unmatched. This CDR3 is 14 amino acids long. The V gene's germline CDR1 is MNHEY and CDR2 SVGAGI. The CDR3 bases are TGTGCCAGCAGAGGACTAGCGGGGGATCTAGTGCAGTTCTTC. Residues: CASRGLAGDLVQFF.

This chain connects TRBV5-4 to TRBJ1-4; maybe TRBD1 (5 bases). Germline V lookup: CDR1 SGHNT, CDR2 YYREEE (reference sequence). The V end lost 0 bases, the J end lost 4 bases, and 13 bases lay between the germline ends. The CDR3 contains 16 residues. CDR3 protein: CASSLDPGRINEKLFF. CDR3 in DNA: TGTGCCAGCAGCTTGGACCCGGGACGGATTAATGAAAAACTGTTTTTT.

This clonotype has a handful of counts. V gene TRBV5-1 combines with J gene TRBJ1-2; D remains unclear. V lost 2 bases and J 4 bases, leaving 18 bases between the germline ends. The CDR3 is 16 amino acids. Germline V gene sequence: CDR1 SGHRS, CDR2 YFSETQ. CDR3 loop: CASSFQSGRQSYGYTF. The CDR3 DNA is TGCGCCAGCAGCTTCCAGTCCGGACGACAAAGCTATGGCTACACCTTC.